The 31 T cell receptor beta chains listed next were all sequenced from one sample in a study of T cells after yellow fever vaccination. One entry per CDR3 protein, called by TCRdb with MiXCR from the 5' RACE reads. The sample includes nearly 350,000 distinct CDR3 sequences, roughly 8.6% of them seen just once. This material consisted of PBMCs, taken around 45 days after the first yellow fever vaccination. The receptors were sampled from a man aged 18 to 35 who received the YFV17D yellow fever vaccine.

This clonotype was recorded many times. The V and J genes are TRBV5-1 and TRBJ2-5; 7 bases agree with TRBD2. The CDR3 covers 13 residues. V was pared by 5 bases and J by 4 bases, with 5 bases of the junction left unmatched. Germline assignment: CDR1 SGHRS and CDR2 YFSETQ. In DNA form, the CDR3 reads TGCGCCAGCAGTAAAGAGCGGGGAGAGACCCAGTACTTC. As protein: CASSKERGETQYF.

The rearrangement links TRBV5-1 to TRBJ1-6, with a possible D match to TRBD1 (5 bases). Trimming removed 2 bases from V and 10 bases from J, with 13 bases in between. Germline V lookup: CDR1 SGHRS, CDR2 YFSETQ. The CDR3 is 14 residues long. This CDR3 is CASSLQEFRSPLHF. CDR3 in DNA: TGCGCCAGCAGCTTACAGGAGTTTCGGTCACCCCTCCACTTT.

Concerning this clonotype: The junction shows a germline mismatch at one end, possibly a read error. The chain couples TRBV5-1 to TRBJ2-2; D gene uncertain. Germline CDR1 and CDR2: SGHRS and YFSETQ. The CDR3 loop spans 13 amino acids. The CDR3 sequence: CASRLDETGELFF. The DNA of the CDR3 is TGCGCCAGCAGATTGGATGAGACCGGGGAGCTGTTTTTT.

This clonotype occurred a few times. The V gene is TRBV5-8, the J gene TRBJ1-1; 9 bases are shared with TRBD1. Germline values: CDR1 SGHTS, CDR2 YDEGEE. The ends lost 7 bases at V and 7 bases at J; junction bases unmatched: 8. The CDR3 covers 13 residues. The CDR3 is CASDYRGQGEAFF. CDR3 DNA sequence: TGTGCCAGCGACTACAGGGGGCAAGGTGAAGCTTTCTTT.

This clonotype was found a few times. The genes are TRBV3-1 and TRBJ2-7; 10 bases map to TRBD2. This CDR3 contains 15 residues. The ends lost 3 bases at V and 6 bases at J; junction bases unmatched: 8. Germline V gene lookup returns CDR1 LGHDT and CDR2 YNNKEL (reference sequence). CDR3 bases: TGTGCCAGCAGCCATTACGGGACTAGCGTTTTCGAGCAGTACTTC. Protein product: CASSHYGTSVFEQYF.

In this sample, this clonotype turned up a few times. The V and J genes are TRBV2 and TRBJ2-1; 8 nucleotides agree with TRBD2. V shed 6 bases, J shed 2 bases, and the junction held 6 bases outside the gene matches. The germline gives CDR1 SNHLY, CDR2 FYNNEI. The CDR3 length is 15 residues. Here the CDR3 reads CASSKSGGTYNEQFF. CDR3 nucleotide sequence: TGTGCCAGCAGCAAGAGCGGGGGCACCTACAATGAGCAGTTCTTC. The whole variable domain, remainder taken from reference TRBV2 and TRBJ2-1, is EPEVTQTPSHQVTQMGQEVILRCVPISNHLYFYWYRQILGQKVEFLVSFYNNEISEKSEIFDDQFSVERPDGSNFTLKIRSTKLEDSAMYFCASSKSGGTYNEQFFGPGTRLTVL.

V usage is TRBV5-5 and J usage is TRBJ1-2; D is uncertain. Germline CDR1 is SGHKS and CDR2 is YYEKEE (reference sequence). The CDR3 runs to 13 residues. The V gene lost 2 bases and the J gene lost 2 bases, with 7 bases spanning the gap. In nucleotides, the CDR3 is TGTGCCAGCAGCTTAAACCCAAACTATGGCTACACCTTC. Its protein product is CASSLNPNYGYTF.

The sample holds a few counts of this clonotype. This chain links TRBV12-3 or TRBV12-4 with TRBJ2-3, with D perhaps matching TRBD1 (5 bases). This CDR3 has 17 residues. The germline V and J ends were trimmed by 2 bases and 2 bases, with 17 bases remaining between them. The CDR3 nucleotides are TGTGCCAGCAGTTTAATGGGCAGGGCCGATATCACAGATACGCAGTATTTT. Residues: CASSLMGRADITDTQYF.

V gene TRBV29-1 combines with J gene TRBJ2-3, with D unresolved. This CDR3 spans 14 amino acids. Trimming left V 3 bases short and J 4 bases short, with 14 bases between. CDR1 SQVTM and CDR2 ANQGSEA come from the germline V gene. The CDR3 region is CSVDLGPSADTQYF. The CDR3 DNA reads TGCAGCGTTGACCTAGGGCCCTCGGCAGATACGCAGTATTTT.

A remark on this clonotype: This CDR3 fails to terminate in the conserved phenylalanine or tryptophan, so it likely reflects a read error. V gene TRBV7-9 combines with J gene TRBJ2-3, with D perhaps assigned TRBD1 or TRBD2 (5 bases each). The V end was cut by 10 bases, the J end by 4 bases, with 9 bases between. This CDR3 comprises 11 residues. CDR1 and CDR2 (germline): SEHNR, FQNEAQ (reference sequence). The CDR3 DNA reads TGTGCCACGGGACGATCAGATACGCAGTATTCT. Translating it yields CATGRSDTQYS.

This clonotype was seen more than once but under ten times. V is TRBV5-1 and J is TRBJ2-1; no reliable D call. The germline V gene has CDR1 SGHRS and CDR2 YFSETQ. The CDR3 consists of 14 residues. The V end was cut by 0 bases, the J end by 2 bases, with 6 bases between. The CDR3 DNA reads as TGCGCCAGCAGCTTGGGCCAGGCCTACAATGAGCAGTTCTTC. It encodes CASSLGQAYNEQFF. The entire variable domain, with the rest obtained from reference TRBV5-1 and TRBJ2-1, is as follows: KAGVTQTPRYLIKTRGQQVTLSCSPISGHRSVSWYQQTPGQGLQFLFEYFSETQRNKGNFPGRFSGRQFSNSRSEMNVSTLELGDSALYLCASSLGQAYNEQFFGPGTRLTVL.

V and J are TRBV24-1 and TRBJ1-1; D not certain. V lost 7 bases to trimming and J lost 5 bases, with 13 bases between them. The CDR3 loop spans 13 amino acids. The germline gives CDR1 KGHDR, CDR2 SFDVKD. The CDR3 here is CATRSSEGTEAFF. The DNA of the CDR3 is TGTGCCACCAGGTCGAGCGAGGGAACTGAAGCTTTCTTT.

The rearrangement uses TRBV19 and TRBJ2-3; 9 positions agree with TRBD2. CDR1 LNHDA and CDR2 SQIVND come from the germline V gene (reference sequence). There are 17 residues in the CDR3. The ends lost 6 bases at V and 2 bases at J; junction bases unmatched: 12. Here the CDR3 DNA reads TGTGCCAGTAGCCGATTGGGCGGGGGGGCCTTCACAGATACGCAGTATTTT. Its protein is CASSRLGGGAFTDTQYF.

The chain employs TRBV27 and TRBJ1-1; D possibly corresponds to TRBD1 (5 bases). The CDR3 consists of 19 residues. V shed 2 bases and J shed 3 bases, with 25 bases lying between them. Germline V CDR1 and CDR2: MNHEY, SMNVEV (reference sequence). CDR3 region: CASSLPTEAFRARDTEAFF. For the CDR3, the DNA is TGTGCCAGCAGTTTACCAACCGAAGCGTTCAGGGCTCGGGACACTGAAGCTTTCTTT.

This clonotype was recorded at least ten times. The chain uses TRBV4-2 and TRBJ2-3, with 7 bases lining up with TRBD2. The J segment lost 1 base and the V segment lost 1 base, leaving 5 bases of the junction unmatched. The germline V gene has CDR1 LGHNA and CDR2 YNFKEQ. CDR3 length: 16 residues. The CDR3 region has the DNA TGTGCCAGCAGCCAAGTTGGGGGGGACCGCACAGATACGCAGTATTTT. It yields the protein CASSQVGGDRTDTQYF.

The rearrangement links TRBV7-3 to TRBJ2-3; maybe TRBD2 (5 bases). Trimming stripped 2 bases from V and 4 bases from J, with 10 bases between. CDR3 length: 14 residues. Germline values: CDR1 SGHTA, CDR2 FQGTGA. The CDR3 region is CASSLGSGSDTQYF. For the CDR3, the DNA is TGTGCCAGCAGCTTAGGTTCGGGATCAGATACGCAGTATTTT. Supplemented by reference TRBV7-3 and TRBJ2-3, the full variable domain reads GAGVSQTPSNKVTEKGKYVELRCDPISGHTALYWYRQSLGQGPEFLIYFQGTGAADDSGLPNDRFFAVRPEGSVSTLKIQRTERGDSAVYLCASSLGSGSDTQYFGPGTRLTVL.

This clonotype was observed a few times. This rearrangement joins TRBV6-1 to TRBJ1-1; unclear D gene. The CDR3 covers 13 residues. Germline lookup yields CDR1 MNHNS and CDR2 SASEGT. The V and J ends lost 6 bases and 1 base respectively, with 9 bases between them. The CDR3 is CASRQVENTEAFF. The CDR3 nucleotides are TGTGCCAGCAGACAAGTGGAGAACACTGAAGCTTTCTTT.

V usage is TRBV12-3 or TRBV12-4 and J usage is TRBJ2-5; 8 positions agree with TRBD2. V was pared by 6 bases and J by 3 bases, with 3 bases of the junction left unmatched. The CDR3 length is 13 residues. The CDR3: CASRFSGEETQYF. The CDR3 DNA sequence: TGTGCCAGCAGATTTAGCGGGGAAGAGACCCAGTACTTC.

In this sample, this clonotype turned up a few times. The V gene is TRBV28, the J gene TRBJ1-2; D is unresolved. This CDR3 has 14 amino acids. The germline gives CDR1 MDHEN, CDR2 SYDVKM. V dropped 1 base and J dropped 4 bases, with 10 bases sitting between them. The CDR3 protein is CASSLFGSGYGYTF. DNA for the CDR3: TGTGCCAGCAGTTTATTCGGCAGTGGCTATGGCTACACCTTC.

The gene calls are TRBV6-1 and TRBJ1-1; the D gene is possibly TRBD1 (5 bases). From germline, CDR1 is MNHNS and CDR2 SASEGT. V was cut by 6 bases and J by 7 bases, with 21 bases left in between. CDR3 length equals 15 residues. The CDR3 sequence is CASSPIHGGSLEAFF. The CDR3 DNA reads as TGTGCCAGCAGCCCCATCCACGGGGGGTCCCTTGAAGCTTTCTTT.

The gene calls are TRBV18 and TRBJ1-2; perhaps TRBD1 as D (6 bases). Germline V gene lookup returns CDR1 KGHSH and CDR2 LQKENI. The CDR3 has 16 amino acids. The V gene lost 6 bases and the J gene lost 0 bases, with 17 bases spanning the gap. The CDR3 protein is CASSQWTAATNYGYTF. CDR3 coding DNA: TGTGCCAGCTCGCAATGGACAGCTGCTACTAACTATGGCTACACCTTC.

This chain uses TRBV5-1 with TRBJ2-3; no reliable D call. Trimming removed 5 bases at V and 0 bases at J, with 13 bases between. There are 15 residues in the CDR3. Germline loops: CDR1 SGHRS, CDR2 YFSETQ. In DNA, the CDR3 is TGCGCCAGCAGTTCCGACACCTGGAGCACAGATACGCAGTATTTT. It encodes CASSSDTWSTDTQYF.

This clonotype came up a few times. The chain uses TRBV12-3 or TRBV12-4 and TRBJ1-4, with D maybe TRBD1 (6 bases). The CDR3 totals 15 residues. Trimming took off 5 bases at V and 3 bases at J, with 13 bases between the two ends. The CDR3 region is CASSLGGTANEKLFF. In DNA form, the CDR3 reads TGTGCCAGCAGTCTAGGGGGGACGGCTAATGAAAAACTGTTTTTT.

The chain links TRBV5-6 to TRBJ1-5; D possibly corresponds to TRBD1 (5 bases). This CDR3 comprises 15 residues. Looked up from germline, CDR1 is SGHDT and CDR2 is YYEEEE. With 3 bases removed from V and 2 bases from J, the gap between germline ends came to 12 bases. CDR3 amino acids: CASSSGGRGNQPQHF. The CDR3 DNA reads as TGTGCCAGCAGCTCTGGTGGCAGGGGCAATCAGCCCCAGCATTTT.

Only a few counts were recorded for this clonotype. The rearrangement uses TRBV7-2 and TRBJ2-1; 8 bases are a match to TRBD1. CDR1 SGHTA and CDR2 FQGNSA come from the germline V gene. This CDR3 contains 15 residues. Trimming took 5 bases from V and 4 from J; bases not matched to a gene: 7. Here the CDR3 DNA reads TGTGCCAGCAGCCAACGGACAGGGAGATACAATGAGCAGTTCTTC. This gives the protein CASSQRTGRYNEQFF.

This clonotype was observed a handful of times. This chain links TRBV5-1 with TRBJ1-1; D gene uncertain. The CDR3 is made up of 14 amino acids. CDR1 and CDR2 (germline): SGHRS, YFSETQ. Between the trimmed V and J ends, which lost 0 bases and 6 bases, there was a span of 12 bases. This CDR3 is CASSLAPAEAEAFF. The CDR3 DNA is TGCGCCAGCAGCTTGGCGCCCGCTGAGGCTGAAGCTTTCTTT.

This clonotype has only a few counts. The genes are TRBV29-1 and TRBJ2-1; perhaps TRBD2 as D (5 bases). Per the germline V gene, CDR1 is SQVTM and CDR2 is ANQGSEA. Deletions cut 1 base from V and 8 bases from J, with 18 bases between. The CDR3 is made up of 15 amino acids. CDR3 bases: TGCAGCGTTGAAGCCTCCGGGATATTCCTCGATGAGCAGTTCTTC. Amino acids: CSVEASGIFLDEQFF.

V is TRBV7-9 and J is TRBJ1-3; D remains unclear. V dropped 5 bases and J dropped 4 bases, with 15 bases sitting between them. Germline V gene lookup returns CDR1 SEHNR and CDR2 FQNEAQ (reference sequence). This CDR3 spans 15 amino acids. CDR3: CASSRPSAFGNTIYF. CDR3 nucleotide sequence: TGTGCCAGCAGCCGACCGTCGGCTTTCGGAAACACCATATATTTT.

The CDR3 here is CASSRSTGGSETQYF. CDR3 DNA sequence: TGCGCCAGCAGCCGATCCACCGGGGGTTCAGAGACCCAGTACTTC. The chain combines TRBV4-1 with TRBJ2-5; TRBD2 is a possible D gene (6 bases). Germline V gene sequence: CDR1 MGHRA, CDR2 YSYEKL. This CDR3 has 15 amino acids. Trimming removed 4 bases at V and 4 bases at J, with 16 bases between.

This clonotype was picked up many times. This chain uses TRBV10-3 with TRBJ2-3; 7 bases are a match to TRBD1. V was clipped by 8 bases and J by 0 bases; unmatched bases: 11. Germline V CDR1 and CDR2: ENHRY, SYGVKD. CDR3 size: 16 residues. CDR3 region: CAIGRTTGASTDTQYF. As DNA, the CDR3 is TGTGCCATCGGACGTACCACAGGGGCCAGCACAGATACGCAGTATTTT.

As regards this clonotype: A much larger clone sits a single nucleotide away, making a read error possible. The chain joins TRBV19 to TRBJ2-7, with no clear D. The V gene's germline CDR1 is LNHDA and CDR2 SQIVND (reference sequence). The CDR3 is 13 amino acids. This chain's CDR3 is CACSIGSAYEQYF. CDR3 sequence (DNA): TGTGCCTGTAGTATTGGCAGCGCCTACGAGCAGTACTTC.